Below, 5 T cell receptor beta chains from the same sample are listed, as sequenced in a study of T cell responses to AZD1222 COVID-19 vaccine (dated by TCRdb to about 2021). Interpreted using the paper, the time point label stands for: baseline before first vaccination. Preparation of the library involved the immunoSEQ multiplex PCR assay. Held by TCRdb, this immuneACCESS table contains in-frame sequences only and omits some clones. Under half of the omission traces to an unresolved V gene where checked; the cause of the rest is unknown. The sample profile shows approximately 92,000 clones; just over 85% of them were found once. More than 8.5% of the sample is taken by the ten largest. The sample in question was peripheral blood, obtained on day 0 of AZD1222 vaccination. These receptors were taken from an adult in good health.

The chain recombines TRBV7-2 with TRBJ2-1; TRBD2 matches at 11 bases. The CDR3 consists of 16 residues. The J segment lost 9 bases and the V segment lost 1 base, leaving 8 bases of the junction unmatched. CDR1 is SGHTA and CDR2 is FQGNSA in the germline V gene. Here the CDR3 DNA reads TGTGCCAGCAGCTTAGTAACGCTAGCGGGGGGCGGTGAGCAGTTCTTC. It codes for CASSLVTLAGGGEQFF.

The gene calls are TRBV2 and TRBJ2-7, with D perhaps being TRBD1 or TRBD2 (5 bases each). The CDR3 covers 15 residues. Germline CDR1 is SNHLY and CDR2 is FYNNEI. Trimming pared 5 bases from V and 2 bases from J, leaving 16 bases between. The CDR3 region is CASSSGQAETYEQYF. As DNA, the CDR3 is TGTGCCAGCAGTTCGGGGCAGGCGGAAACCTACGAGCAGTACTTC.

V gene TRBV27 combines with J gene TRBJ1-3; D unclear. With 2 bases removed from V and 0 bases from J, the gap between germline ends came to 5 bases. Germline V gene sequence: CDR1 MNHEY, CDR2 SMNVEV (reference sequence). This CDR3 is 14 amino acids long. The CDR3 sequence is CASSLDYSGNTIYF. CDR3 nucleotides: TGTGCCAGCAGTTTAGACTACTCTGGAAACACCATATATTTT.

J is TRBJ1-1 and V is TRBV4-1; 8 bases align to TRBD1. Germline lookup yields CDR1 MGHRA and CDR2 YSYEKL. The CDR3 length is 14 residues. Germline trimming cut 0 bases from V and 9 bases from J; bases unmatched to any gene: 6. CDR3 amino acids: CASSQDTGGYKAFF. In nucleotides, the CDR3 is TGCGCCAGCAGCCAAGATACAGGGGGGTATAAAGCTTTCTTT.

CDR3 coding DNA: TGTGCCAGCAGCTTAGTGGGGAACTACGAGCAGTACTTC. It specifies CASSLVGNYEQYF. This chain joins TRBV7-2 and TRBJ2-7; D remains unclear. The length of the CDR3 is 13 residues. Germline loops: CDR1 SGHTA, CDR2 FQGNSA. V lost 1 base, J lost 3 bases, and 7 bases lay in between.